The 7 T cell receptor beta chains given below trace back to one sample, sequenced in a study of naive and memory T cell subsets. Four PCR rounds used nested alpha and beta constant region primers plus the SP2 primer. MiXCR, run by TCRdb on the 5' RACE reads, gives a single entry per CDR3 protein. The data hold approximately 32,000 distinct CDR3 sequences, with approximately 16% observed a single time. An oligonucleotide containing a UMI was ligated to the 3' end of TCR cDNA. The receptor source for this set is a female donor in good health.

This clonotype was seen at least ten times. V is TRBV20-1 and J is TRBJ1-1; D not certain. The V gene's germline CDR1 is DFQATT and CDR2 SNEGSKA (reference sequence). With 0 bases removed from V and 0 bases from J, the gap between germline ends came to 8 bases. CDR3 length equals 14 residues. The CDR3 is CSARDRHVNTEAFF. The CDR3 DNA is TGCAGTGCTAGAGATCGACATGTGAACACTGAAGCTTTCTTT.

This clonotype was seen a handful of times. V is TRBV6-5 and J is TRBJ2-1; tentatively, D is TRBD1 (6 bases). Per germline, CDR1 MNHEY and CDR2 SVGAGI. This CDR3 spans 17 amino acids. V was cut by 6 bases and J by 4 bases, with 22 bases left in between. CDR3 sequence (DNA): TGTGCCAGCAGCTCCCGCGGTGGACAGCTGACTTACAATGAGCAGTTCTTC. As protein: CASSSRGGQLTYNEQFF.

The V gene is TRBV6-1, the J gene TRBJ1-2, with D perhaps TRBD1 (6 bases). Trimming stripped 10 bases from V and 7 bases from J, with 16 bases between. The CDR3 contains 12 residues. Germline V CDR1 and CDR2: MNHNS, SASEGT. Written as DNA, the CDR3 is TGTGCCACCGTAACAGGGACTCGTGGCTACACCTTC. Encoded protein: CATVTGTRGYTF.

The rearrangement uses TRBV29-1 and TRBJ2-1; 7 bases align to TRBD2. Per the germline V gene, CDR1 is SQVTM and CDR2 is ANQGSEA. The CDR3 consists of 14 residues. Trimming removed 1 base from V and 5 bases from J; junction bases left unmatched: 5. Here the CDR3 reads CSVEGPSGNNEQFF. The CDR3 DNA reads TGCAGCGTTGAAGGGCCTAGCGGAAACAATGAGCAGTTCTTC.

This clonotype was seen a few times. The chain employs TRBV28 and TRBJ2-1; 15 nucleotides match TRBD2. V lost 9 bases and J lost 5; bases outside the gene matches: 14. This CDR3 has 18 residues. Germline assignment: CDR1 MDHEN and CDR2 SYDVKM. CDR3 residues: CASRISGLAGGDHNEQFF. The CDR3 nucleotides are TGTGCCAGTAGGATTTCCGGACTAGCGGGGGGGGACCACAATGAGCAGTTCTTC.

This clonotype showed up many times. The chain recombines TRBV11-2 with TRBJ2-1; D possibly matches TRBD1 or TRBD2 (5 bases each). Germline CDR1 reads SGHAT; CDR2 reads FQNNGV. The length of the CDR3 is 17 residues. V was clipped by 5 bases and J by 0 bases, with 17 bases between them. The chain's CDR3 is CASSAGTALSSYNEQFF. In nucleotides, the CDR3 is TGTGCCAGCAGCGCTGGGACGGCTTTAAGCTCCTACAATGAGCAGTTCTTC.

This clonotype was picked up many times. J is TRBJ2-1 and V is TRBV5-1; D may be TRBD1 (5 bases). Trimming left V 7 bases short and J 7 bases short, with 9 bases between. From germline, CDR1 is SGHRS and CDR2 YFSETQ. The CDR3 consists of 11 residues. CDR3 amino acids: CASATANEQFF. DNA for the CDR3: TGCGCCAGCGCGACAGCGAATGAGCAGTTCTTC.